The 23 T cell receptor beta chains below all came from one sample that was sequenced in a study of cytotoxic CD8 clonotypes in ibrutinib-treated CLL. Generated by immunoSEQ multiplex PCR, the TCRdb table keeps only in-frame clones and is missing some. The sample shows about 270,000 clones, around 76% of them seen only once. The source material was PBMCs, sampled at disease progression, from a patient treated with ibrutinib. All receptors come from a human donor with chronic lymphocytic leukemia.

The gene calls are TRBV15 and TRBJ1-6; tentative D call: TRBD1 (5 bases). V was shortened by 0 bases and J by 14 bases, with 14 bases between the two germline ends. CDR1 and CDR2 (germline): LNHNV, YYDKDF (reference sequence). This CDR3 comprises 14 residues. Here the CDR3 DNA reads TGTGCCACCAGCAGAGATCAGGGAGGACAAGCCCTCCACTTT. Translated, it gives CATSRDQGGQALHF.

In DNA form, the CDR3 reads TGCGCCAGCAGCCAACTCGCCGCAGGGGGGCAGCTGAAGCAGTACTTC. Amino acid sequence: CASSQLAAGGQLKQYF. The chain is built from TRBV4-1 and TRBJ2-7, with D possibly TRBD1 on 7 matching bases. Germline assignment: CDR1 MGHRA and CDR2 YSYEKL. CDR3 size: 16 residues. V was shortened by 2 bases and J by 8 bases, with 22 bases between the two germline ends.

The V call is TRBV6-1, the J call TRBJ1-5; 8 bases match TRBD1. The germline V gene has CDR1 MNHNS and CDR2 SASEGT. This CDR3 spans 17 amino acids. Trimming at V came to 4 bases and at J to 4 bases, leaving 12 bases not matched to a gene. In DNA, the CDR3 is TGTGCCAGCAGTGGCCCTAGGACAGGGAGGAGGAATCAGCCCCAGCATTTT. This sequence encodes CASSGPRTGRRNQPQHF.

The chain is built from TRBV29-1 and TRBJ2-7, with D possibly being TRBD2 (6 bases). Germline CDR1 SQVTM, CDR2 ANQGSEA. V was pared by 4 bases and J by 5 bases, with 9 bases between. CDR3 length equals 11 residues. CDR3 in DNA: TGCAGCGTTGCGGTAGCGGACGAGCAGTACTTC. Amino acids: CSVAVADEQYF.

The V call is TRBV7-3, the J call TRBJ2-1, with D perhaps matching TRBD2 (5 bases). The germline V gene has CDR1 SGHTA and CDR2 FQGTGA. This CDR3 is 13 amino acids long. Deletions cut 9 bases from V and 7 bases from J, with 16 bases between. This chain's CDR3 is CASAPAANNEQFF. The CDR3 nucleotides are TGTGCCAGTGCCCCAGCGGCAAATAATGAGCAGTTCTTC.

In the case of this clone: Other DNA sequences of this sample code for an identical CDR3. The V gene is TRBV5-1, the J gene TRBJ2-5; D remains unclear. CDR3 length: 12 residues. Germline V gene sequence: CDR1 SGHRS, CDR2 YFSETQ. V was pared by 0 bases and J by 3 bases, with 3 bases between. The CDR3 DNA reads as TGCGCCAGCAGCTTGGGGGAAGAGACCCAGTACTTC. This sequence encodes CASSLGEETQYF.

The J gene is TRBJ2-1, the V gene TRBV11-2, with D possibly matching TRBD1 (6 bases). V gave up 5 bases and J gave up 4 bases, with 9 bases separating them. Germline-derived CDR1 and CDR2 are SGHAT and FQNNGV. The CDR3 sequence is 13 residues long. CDR3 sequence (DNA): TGTGCCAGCAGCGTCAGGGGTTACAATGAGCAGTTCTTC. This sequence encodes CASSVRGYNEQFF.

This clone was seen a handful of times. V usage is TRBV27 and J usage is TRBJ2-6; D unresolved. V was cut by 3 bases and J by 2 bases, with 8 bases left in between. The CDR3 spans 15 residues. Germline lookup yields CDR1 MNHEY and CDR2 SMNVEV (reference sequence). CDR3 protein: CASSLGPPGANVLTF. The CDR3 coding sequence is TGTGCCAGCAGTTTGGGTCCACCTGGGGCCAACGTCCTGACTTTC. The full variable domain, in which reference TRBV27 and TRBJ2-6 provide the parts outside the CDR3, is EAQVTQNPRYLITVTGKKLTVTCSQNMNHEYMSWYRQDPGLGLRQIYYSMNVEVTDKGDVPEGYKVSRKEKRNFPLILESPSPNQTSLYFCASSLGPPGANVLTFGAGSRLTVL.

The gene calls are TRBV7-2 and TRBJ1-1, with D tentatively TRBD1 (5 bases). The length of the CDR3 is 13 residues. Per germline, CDR1 SGHTA and CDR2 FQGNSA. Trimming shortened V by 5 bases and J by 4 bases, and 11 bases separated the two germline ends. The CDR3 coding sequence is TGTGCCAGCAGCATCAGGGAAGGCACTGAAGCTTTCTTT. Translation: CASSIREGTEAFF. Complete variable domain (other parts from reference TRBV7-2 and TRBJ1-1): GAGVSQSPSNKVTEKGKDVELRCDPISGHTALYWYRQSLGQGLEFLIYFQGNSAPDKSGLPSDRFSAERTGGSVSTLTIQRTQQEDSAVYLCASSIREGTEAFFGQGTRLTVV.

J is TRBJ1-4 and V is TRBV28; D ambiguous. Germline V lookup: CDR1 MDHEN, CDR2 SYDVKM. The CDR3 has 15 amino acids. V dropped 2 bases and J dropped 6 bases, with 13 bases sitting between them. CDR3 sequence reads: CASSLRLDGYEKLFF. In DNA form, the CDR3 reads TGTGCCAGCAGTTTAAGGCTGGACGGCTATGAAAAACTGTTTTTT.

The chain combines TRBV11-3 with TRBJ2-5; D possibly corresponds to TRBD1 (6 bases). This CDR3 spans 13 amino acids. Germline CDR1 and CDR2: SGHNT and YENEEA. V was shortened by 4 bases and J by 2 bases, with 8 bases between the two germline ends. Written as DNA, the CDR3 is TGTGCCAGCAGCTCAGGACAGCAAGAGACCCAGTACTTC. Residues: CASSSGQQETQYF.

The V and J genes are TRBV21-1 and TRBJ1-2; TRBD1 is the table's D call and was not checked against the DNA. TRBV21-1 is classified as a pseudogene. CDR3 length: 14 amino acids. The CDR3 DNA reads TGTGCCAGCAGCAACCCGGGACAGGGGGTTGGCTACACCTTC. Amino acids: CASSNPGQGVGYTF.

This sequence joins TRBV6-1 and TRBJ1-2; the match to TRBD1 covers 8 bases. Looked up from germline, CDR1 is MNHNS and CDR2 is SASEGT. CDR3 size: 13 residues. J gave up 3 bases and V 7 bases, and 4 bases lay outside the gene matches. CDR3 sequence reads: CASNKQGDYGYTF. The CDR3 nucleotides read TGTGCCAGCAATAAACAGGGGGACTATGGCTACACCTTC.

This clone was seen more than once but under ten times. This chain connects TRBV9 to TRBJ1-4; perhaps TRBD1 as D (5 bases). Germline V gene lookup returns CDR1 SGDLS and CDR2 YYNGEE. V was trimmed by 4 bases and J by 4 bases, leaving 14 bases between them. The CDR3 runs to 15 residues. CDR3 DNA sequence: TGTGCCAGCAGCCTCCGGTGGGGGATTAATGAAAAACTGTTTTTT. This codes for CASSLRWGINEKLFF.

The genes are TRBV19 and TRBJ1-2, with TRBD1 as a possible D gene (5 bases). The V end was cut by 0 bases, the J end by 4 bases, with 15 bases between. Germline V lookup: CDR1 LNHDA, CDR2 SQIVND (reference sequence). There are 16 residues in the CDR3. Written as DNA, the CDR3 is TGTGCCAGTAGTATAGAAGGCAGGGCAGCTCTCTATGGCTACACCTTC. It is translated as CASSIEGRAALYGYTF.

The V gene is TRBV18, the J gene TRBJ1-5, with D unresolved. The V gene's germline CDR1 is KGHSH and CDR2 LQKENI. V was trimmed by 4 bases and J by 0 bases, leaving 7 bases between them. The CDR3 length is 14 residues. The chain's CDR3 is CASSRADSNQPQHF. The CDR3 bases are TGTGCCAGCTCACGGGCAGATAGCAATCAGCCCCAGCATTTT. Variable domain in full (rest from reference TRBV18 and TRBJ1-5): NAGVMQNPRHLVRRRGQEARLRCSPMKGHSHVYWYRQLPEEGLKFMVYLQKENIIDESGMPKERFSAEFPKEGPSILRIQQVVRGDSAAYFCASSRADSNQPQHFGDGTRLSIL.

The rearrangement links TRBV28 to TRBJ2-7; 7 bases agree with TRBD2. The CDR3 has 14 residues. The germline V gene encodes CDR1 MDHEN and CDR2 SYDVKM. The ends lost 8 bases at V and 7 bases at J; junction bases unmatched: 14. The CDR3 here is CASSLRRGLLEQYF. The CDR3 DNA is TGTGCCAGCTCTCTTCGGAGGGGACTACTGGAGCAGTACTTC. The full variable domain, its missing parts supplied by reference TRBV28 and TRBJ2-7, is DVKVTQSSRYLVKRTGEKVFLECVQDMDHENMFWYRQDPGLGLRLIYFSYDVKMKEKGDIPEGYSVSREKKERFSLILESASTNQTSMYLCASSLRRGLLEQYFGPGTRLTVT.

This clone was observed a handful of times. V usage is TRBV18 and J usage is TRBJ1-1; D unresolved. Trimming took 3 bases from V and 6 from J, leaving 11 bases between them. The germline gives CDR1 KGHSH, CDR2 LQKENI. The CDR3 has 13 residues. CDR3 DNA: TGTGCCAGCTCACCTGTCTGGCAGTCTGAAGCTTTCTTT. Encoded protein: CASSPVWQSEAFF.

The chain combines TRBV5-4 with TRBJ2-5, with 8 bases lining up with TRBD2. From germline, CDR1 is SGHNT and CDR2 YYREEE (reference sequence). J gave up 9 bases and V 7 bases, and 5 bases lay outside the gene matches. The CDR3 is 11 residues long. The CDR3 spells CASRRGGAQYF. Here the CDR3 DNA reads TGTGCCAGCCGTCGGGGGGGGGCCCAGTACTTC.

This sequence joins TRBV27 and TRBJ2-7; D might be TRBD1 (6 bases). V lost 1 base and J 3 bases, leaving 13 bases between the germline ends. The CDR3 has 15 residues. Germline-derived CDR1 and CDR2 are MNHEY and SMNVEV (reference sequence). The CDR3 coding sequence is TGTGCCAGCAGTTTATATCAGGGGATCGTCTACGAGCAGTACTTC. Its protein is CASSLYQGIVYEQYF.

This clone was detected only once. V and J are TRBV28 and TRBJ1-1, with D unclear. Trimming left V 6 bases short and J 8 bases short, with 10 bases between. Germline CDR1 MDHEN, CDR2 SYDVKM. This CDR3 is built from 11 residues. The CDR3: CASSSQREAFF. CDR3 nucleotides: TGTGCCAGCAGCAGCCAGAGGGAAGCTTTCTTT.

This clone was seen a few times. V is TRBV6-1 and J is TRBJ1-4; D is unclear. The CDR3 runs to 11 residues. Trimming removed 10 bases from V and 8 bases from J, with 11 bases in between. Germline V gene data show CDR1 as MNHNS and CDR2 as SASEGT. The CDR3 bases are TGTGCCACCCGGGAGGCCGAAAAACTGTTTTTT. Translating it yields CATREAEKLFF.

The chain combines TRBV29-1 with TRBJ1-2, with 7 bases aligning to TRBD1. V dropped 4 bases and J dropped 4; count of bases not matched to a gene: 18. The CDR3 sequence is 17 residues long. Germline V gene lookup returns CDR1 SQVTM and CDR2 ANQGSEA. CDR3 region: CSVGTDGTAKTAYGYTF. In nucleotides, the CDR3 is TGCAGCGTTGGAACCGACGGGACAGCTAAAACCGCCTATGGCTACACCTTC.